Listed below are T cell receptor beta chains from one sample, sequenced in a study of CD8+CD57+ T cells in acquired aplastic anemia. From the reads, TCRdb called clonotypes with MiXCR, one entry per CDR3 protein. The sample holds 150,000 to 200,000 distinct CDR3 sequences, 40% to 50% seen once. The sequenced sample consisted of sorted CD4+, CD8+, or CD8+CD57+ T cells (not recorded which) from PBMCs. The receptor set was obtained from a human donor with aplastic anemia. Each CDR3 is given with its conserved first and last residue. A D gene is named only where the DNA matches it firmly. Only part of the rows carry a size: once, few, many, or a class if the clone is expanded.

>TRBJ2-7|TRBV6-1|many|-
TGTGCCAGCAGTGAAGTGTTACCGGGGTACGAGCAGTACTTC
CASSEVLPGYEQYF
>TRBJ2-7|TRBV15|many|TRBD2
TGTGCCACCAGCAGGGGGGGGGGAAAAAACGAGCAGTACTTC
CATSRGGGKNEQYF
>TRBJ1-4|TRBV7-6|-|TRBD1
TGTGCCAGCAGCACTGGACAGGGGCTTGGCGAAAAACTGTTTTTT
CASSTGQGLGEKLFF
>TRBJ1-2|TRBV5-1|many|-
TGCGCCAGCAGCTTGTATGACTCAGACCTCTATGGCTACACCTTC
CASSLYDSDLYGYTF
>TRBJ2-5|TRBV30|-|TRBD2
TGTGCCTGGAAAGGGTTTCCTAGCGGGGCGCAAGAGACCCAGTACTTC
CAWKGFPSGAQETQYF
>TRBJ1-2|TRBV25-1|-|TRBD1
TGTGCCAGCAGTGAATATCGTTCGGCGGACAGGGCTTCCACGCACGGCTACACCTTC
CASSEYRSADRASTHGYTF
>TRBJ1-4|TRBV10-2|-|TRBD1
TGCGACAAGACAGGGTGCGAGGCAACTAATGAAAAACTGTTTTTT
CDKTGCEATNEKLFF
>TRBJ2-7|TRBV10-1|-|TRBD2
TGCGCCAGCAGTGTGTATCTCTCGGCGGGAGTTGTCTACGAGCAGTACTTC
CASSVYLSAGVVYEQYF
>TRBJ1-1|TRBV6-1|many|-
TGTGCCAGCAGTGACACCCTGAACACTGAAGCTTTCTTT
CASSDTLNTEAFF
>TRBJ1-1|TRBV9|-|-
TGTGCCAGCAGCGTAATGGGTACTGAAGCTTTCTTT
CASSVMGTEAFF
>TRBJ1-5|TRBV20-1|-|TRBD1
TGCAGTGCTAGGGGACAGGGGAATCAGCCCCAGCATTTT
CSARGQGNQPQHF
>TRBJ2-3|TRBV5-1|-|-
TGCGCCAGCAGCTGGTCTTCCAGGGTGGGGACAGATACGCAGTATTTT
CASSWSSRVGTDTQYF
>TRBJ1-1|TRBV6-1|many|TRBD1
TGTGCCAGCAGTCGGGACAGCGGAATGGCTTTCTTT
CASSRDSGMAFF
>TRBJ2-7|TRBV27|few|-
TGTGCCAGCAGTTTACGGGACTCCATCTACGAGCAGTACTTC
CASSLRDSIYEQYF
>TRBJ1-2|TRBV10-2|many|TRBD1
TGCGCCAGCAGTGAGTCCAGGGGGCATGGCTACACCTTC
CASSESRGHGYTF
>TRBJ2-3|TRBV19|-|-
TGTGCCAGTAACACGGGAGTAGGAAGGACAGATACGCAGTATTTT
CASNTGVGRTDTQYF
>TRBJ2-1|TRBV3-1|few|TRBD2
TGTGCCAGCAGATCTAGCGGGGGGGCCGTAAATGAGCAGTTCTTC
CASRSSGGAVNEQFF
>TRBJ1-6|TRBV9|-|-
TGTGCCAGCAGTTTGGCGGGGGCAGGGGATTCACCCCTCCACTTT
CASSLAGAGDSPLHF
>TRBJ1-2|TRBV6-2/TRBV6-3|many|-
TGTGCCAGCAGTACCAACTATGGCTACACCTTC
CASSTNYGYTF
>TRBJ2-5|TRBV2|-|-
TGTGCCAGCAGTGCTTTCCCCCAAGAGACCCAGTACTTC
CASSAFPQETQYF
>TRBJ2-3|TRBV6-4|many|TRBD2
TGTGCCAGCAGTGGAGGACTAGCGGGGGGTATCACAGATACGCAGTATTTT
CASSGGLAGGITDTQYF
>TRBJ1-6|TRBV7-9|many|TRBD1
TGTGCCAGCAGCTCCGTCTCCGGGACAGATAATTCACCCCTCCACTTT
CASSSVSGTDNSPLHF
>TRBJ2-2|TRBV29-1|-|-
TGCAGCGTTGAAGTAGGATCCCGGGGTACCGGGGAGCTGTTTTTT
CSVEVGSRGTGELFF
>TRBJ1-6|TRBV12-3/TRBV12-4|-|-
TGTGCCAGCAGTTTGAATAGTGTCCCCCTCCACTTT
CASSLNSVPLHF
>TRBJ1-5|TRBV10-3|-|TRBD1
TGTGCCATCAGTCCGGACAGGGCGCACAATCAGCCCCAGCATTTT
CAISPDRAHNQPQHF
>TRBJ2-2|TRBV20-1|many|-
TGCAGTGCTAGAGGGGGGGCCGGGGAGCTGTTTTTT
CSARGGAGELFF
>TRBJ2-1|TRBV7-2|-|TRBD2
TGTGCCAGCAGCTTAGCCGAGGGCGGGGGGGCCGATGAGCAGTTCTTC
CASSLAEGGGADEQFF
>TRBJ1-1|TRBV9|many|-
TGTGCCAGCAGCGTAGGCTGGACGCGTGAAGCTTTCTTT
CASSVGWTREAFF
>TRBJ1-5|TRBV24-1|-|-
TGTGCCACCAGTGATTTTTCGAGGGGAGATCAGCCCCAGCATTTT
CATSDFSRGDQPQHF
>TRBJ1-6|TRBV20-1|-|TRBD1
TGCAGTGCTAGAGATTACGGGACAGGGGGCGAATCACCCCTCCACTTT
CSARDYGTGGESPLHF
>TRBJ1-6|TRBV6-5|many|-
TGTGCCAGCAAATGGGCGGAGGGGTATTCACCCCTCCACTTT
CASKWAEGYSPLHF
>TRBJ2-1|TRBV11-2|few|-
TGTGCCAGCAGCGCCTCCCGGGACACCAATGAGCAGTTCTTC
CASSASRDTNEQFF
>TRBJ2-7|TRBV12-5|-|-
TGTGCTAGTGGATTGGGAAGTGACGAGCAGTACTTC
CASGLGSDEQYF
>TRBJ1-2|TRBV7-2|-|-
TGTGCCAGCAGCTTCCCGGTCTGGGGCTACACCTTC
CASSFPVWGYTF
>TRBJ1-2|TRBV20-1|-|-
TGCAGTGCTACACCTTACAGGGCCTATGGCTACACCTTC
CSATPYRAYGYTF
>TRBJ2-5|TRBV11-1|-|TRBD2
TGTGCCAGCAGCTTAGGGGCGGGCGGGGGAGAGGAGACCCAGTACTTC
CASSLGAGGGEETQYF
>TRBJ1-6|TRBV6-1|many|-
TGTGCCAGCAGTCGAGCCTCCGGGCCGTCAACCGGGTCACCCCTCCACTTT
CASSRASGPSTGSPLHF
>TRBJ2-2|TRBV25-1|-|TRBD2
TGTGCCAGCAGTCTGGGACTAGCGGGTGGGAACACCGGGGAGCTGTTTTTT
CASSLGLAGGNTGELFF
>TRBJ1-5|TRBV2|many|-
TGTGCCAGCAGTGAAGTCGGGGCGGTGCCCCAGCATTTT
CASSEVGAVPQHF
>TRBJ1-1|TRBV7-2|-|-
TGTGCCAGCAGCTTAACGGGGGGCAGTAACACTGAAGCTTTCTTT
CASSLTGGSNTEAFF
>TRBJ1-2|TRBV5-5|-|TRBD1
TGTGCCAGCAGCTTGGGACAGGGGATCTATGGCTACACCTTC
CASSLGQGIYGYTF
>TRBJ2-7|TRBV7-9|-|-
TGTGCCAGCACGGGGGACGATGGCGAGCAGTACTTC
CASTGDDGEQYF
>TRBJ2-3|TRBV5-1|once|-
TGCGCCAGCAGCTTGGCCTCGGCAGGCACAGATACGCAGTATTTT
CASSLASAGTDTQYF
>TRBJ1-1|TRBV2|-|-
TGTGCCAGCAGAGTTGGGACATGGGATGAAGCTTTCTTT
CASRVGTWDEAFF
>TRBJ2-5|TRBV7-8|many|-
TGTGCCAGCAGCTTTGAAAAGTACCAAGAGACCCAGTACTTC
CASSFEKYQETQYF
>TRBJ2-1|TRBV5-1|many|-
TGCGCCAGCAGCTGGGCAGGGGGGGCCAATAATGAGCAGTTCTTC
CASSWAGGANNEQFF
>TRBJ2-7|TRBV19|many|-
TGTGCCAGTAGACCCAGCCTCTACTCCTACGAGCAGTACTTC
CASRPSLYSYEQYF
>TRBJ2-5|TRBV19|many|-
TGTGCCAGTAGTATAGGCCAAGAGACCCAGTACTTC
CASSIGQETQYF
>TRBJ1-4|TRBV29-1|-|-
TGCAGCGTTGAAGCAAGCCGTGGGAAACTGTTTTTT
CSVEASRGKLFF
>TRBJ1-2|TRBV20-1|many|-
TGCAGTGCATCTACCTTCCGGGAGCAGGGCTACACCTTC
CSASTFREQGYTF
>TRBJ2-7|TRBV5-5|many|-
TGTGCCAGCAGCTTGGGACAGGCGCCGTCCTACGAGCAGTACTTC
CASSLGQAPSYEQYF
>TRBJ1-6|TRBV11-1|-|TRBD1
TGTGCCAGCAGCTTGTACGGACAGGGGGCGCGTGATTCACCCCTCCACTTT
CASSLYGQGARDSPLHF
>TRBJ1-1|TRBV20-1|many|-
TGCAGGGGGCGCGGCCCGACCAGCGCTGAAGCTTTCTTT
CRGRGPTSAEAFF